Listed below are T cell receptor beta chains from one sample, sequenced in a study of identical twins. TCRdb used MiXCR to reprocess the 5' RACE reads, holding one entry per CDR3 protein. The sample carries approximately 620,000 distinct CDR3 sequences, less than 10% recorded once. The sample was also linked to a second study, of yellow fever vaccine responses in identical twins.

Sequences were obtained from PBMCs. These receptor sequences come from a woman aged 18-29 years in good health. Both conserved end residues are trimmed from each CDR3.

V gene: TRBV3-1
CDR3 protein: ASSQTPKTSGGTREQF

V gene: TRBV12-3/TRBV12-4
CDR3 protein: ASSPRTGALGYGYT

V gene: TRBV5-1
CDR3 protein: ASSPTGVNNEQF

V gene: TRBV5-1
CDR3 protein: ASSPGTADGSVLT

V gene: TRBV7-2
CDR3 protein: ASSFAQTSTDTQY

V gene: TRBV7-9
CDR3 protein: ASRRGNYEQY

V gene: TRBV24-1
CDR3 protein: ATSDSGPSYEQY

V gene: TRBV10-3
CDR3 protein: AISESWTHYSYEQY

V gene: TRBV12-3/TRBV12-4
CDR3 protein: ASSTSSGATDTQY

V gene: TRBV11-2
CDR3 protein: ASSFQLGLYEQY

V gene: TRBV28
CDR3 protein: ASSPPQRGASVETQY

V gene: TRBV5-1
CDR3 protein: ASRDSHSNEQF

V gene: TRBV5-1
CDR3 protein: ASSLGQGVETQY

V gene: TRBV12-3/TRBV12-4
CDR3 protein: ASSFLAGGNRGAYNEQF

V gene: TRBV6-2/TRBV6-3
CDR3 protein: ASSIRDNSLMNTEAF

V gene: TRBV4-3
CDR3 protein: ASSQGGLAYNEQF

V gene: TRBV9
CDR3 protein: ASSPTSGKVGELF

V gene: TRBV15
CDR3 protein: ATSSRTWSSYNEQF

V gene: TRBV12-3/TRBV12-4
CDR3 protein: ASSLGDRDSTDTQY

V gene: TRBV5-1
CDR3 protein: ASSRETREQETQY

V gene: TRBV7-9
CDR3 protein: ASSPIGQPQH

V gene: TRBV21-1
CDR3 protein: ARLDRAICTGELF

V gene: TRBV27
CDR3 protein: ASRELAGGSYEQY

V gene: TRBV12-3/TRBV12-4
CDR3 protein: ASSLTLAGESSYEQY

V gene: TRBV12-3/TRBV12-4
CDR3 protein: ASSPVSGTNSPLH

V gene: TRBV5-5
CDR3 protein: ASSLPTGPTNNQPQH

V gene: TRBV12-3/TRBV12-4
CDR3 protein: ANSRSGELF

V gene: TRBV9
CDR3 protein: ASSVAADRFTDTQY

V gene: TRBV27
CDR3 protein: ASSFGWAGGPPGTQY

V gene: TRBV4-3
CDR3 protein: ASSLDRVLTGELF

V gene: TRBV29-1
CDR3 protein: SVSQGSETQY

V gene: TRBV5-1
CDR3 protein: ASSLRTTLQGEQF

V gene: TRBV9
CDR3 protein: ASSVDSFRDNEQF

V gene: TRBV6-1
CDR3 protein: ASRPTSGRTDTQY

V gene: TRBV29-1
CDR3 protein: SVEGGATGSSGETQY

V gene: TRBV19
CDR3 protein: ASSPGRPYNEQF

V gene: TRBV15
CDR3 protein: ATSRDGGVYEQY

V gene: TRBV13
CDR3 protein: ASSLWDSTYEQY

V gene: TRBV25-1
CDR3 protein: ASSGQGRKF

V gene: TRBV19
CDR3 protein: ASSPTPAGVTDTQY

V gene: TRBV3-1
CDR3 protein: ASSQGGPNQPQH

V gene: TRBV5-5
CDR3 protein: ASSITRNYEQY

V gene: TRBV5-1
CDR3 protein: ASSLEAFGEQY

V gene: TRBV4-3
CDR3 protein: ASSQSLSWDLAYEQY

V gene: TRBV20-1
CDR3 protein: SARVWGGTDTQY

V gene: TRBV6-2/TRBV6-3
CDR3 protein: ASSYPGRHEQF

V gene: TRBV4-1
CDR3 protein: ASSQERRGLNEQF

V gene: TRBV6-5
CDR3 protein: ASSYSSASGGYTQY

V gene: TRBV5-1
CDR3 protein: ASSPELGPGELF

V gene: TRBV9
CDR3 protein: ASSVGQVTGELF

V gene: TRBV6-1
CDR3 protein: ASSVRGPDTYEQY

V gene: TRBV7-7
CDR3 protein: ASSNSGGRGETQY

V gene: TRBV9
CDR3 protein: ASSVEDIPGELF

V gene: TRBV6-1
CDR3 protein: ASRHRSVYEQY

V gene: TRBV3-1
CDR3 protein: ASSRRGPNTGELF

V gene: TRBV2
CDR3 protein: ASSRGTGGAQIGETQY

V gene: TRBV7-6
CDR3 protein: ASSLVAGVNEQF

V gene: TRBV4-3
CDR3 protein: ASSQVWGRRGTDTQY

V gene: TRBV29-1
CDR3 protein: SVIPQQGKYEQY